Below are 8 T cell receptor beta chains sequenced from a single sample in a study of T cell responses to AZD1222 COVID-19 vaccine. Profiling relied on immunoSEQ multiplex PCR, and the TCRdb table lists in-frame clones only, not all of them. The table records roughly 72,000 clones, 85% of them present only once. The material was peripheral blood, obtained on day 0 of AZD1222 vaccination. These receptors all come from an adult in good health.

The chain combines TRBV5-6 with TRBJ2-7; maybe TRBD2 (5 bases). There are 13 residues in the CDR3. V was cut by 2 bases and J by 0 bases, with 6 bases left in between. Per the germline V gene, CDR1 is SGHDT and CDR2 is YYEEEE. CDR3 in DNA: TGTGCCAGCAGCTTCGGGGACTCCTACGAGCAGTACTTC. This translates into CASSFGDSYEQYF.

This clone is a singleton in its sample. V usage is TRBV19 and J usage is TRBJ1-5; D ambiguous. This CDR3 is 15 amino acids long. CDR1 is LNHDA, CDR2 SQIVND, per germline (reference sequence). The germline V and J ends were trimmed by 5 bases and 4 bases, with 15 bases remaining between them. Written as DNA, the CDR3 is TGTGCCAGTAGTGCAAAGGAGGTGGGAAATCAGCCCCAGCATTTT. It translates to CASSAKEVGNQPQHF.

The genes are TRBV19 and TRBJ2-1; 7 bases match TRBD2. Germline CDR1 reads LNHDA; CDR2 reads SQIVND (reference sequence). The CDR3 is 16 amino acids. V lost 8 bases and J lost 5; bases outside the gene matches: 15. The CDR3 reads CASHSVGGGGHNEQFF. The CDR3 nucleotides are TGTGCCAGTCACAGCGTCGGCGGGGGAGGACACAATGAGCAGTTCTTC.

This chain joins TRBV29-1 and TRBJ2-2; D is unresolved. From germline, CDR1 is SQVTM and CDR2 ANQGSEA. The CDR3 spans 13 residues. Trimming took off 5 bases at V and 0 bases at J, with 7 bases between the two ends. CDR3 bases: TGCAGCGTTTTGACACCGAACACCGGGGAGCTGTTTTTT. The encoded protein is CSVLTPNTGELFF.

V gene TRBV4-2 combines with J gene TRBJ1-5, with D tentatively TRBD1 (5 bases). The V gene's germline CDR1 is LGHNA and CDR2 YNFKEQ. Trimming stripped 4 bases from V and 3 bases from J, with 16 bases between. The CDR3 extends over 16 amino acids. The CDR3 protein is CASSPHQGGFNQPQHF. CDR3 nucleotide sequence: TGTGCCAGCAGCCCCCACCAGGGCGGTTTCAATCAGCCCCAGCATTTT.

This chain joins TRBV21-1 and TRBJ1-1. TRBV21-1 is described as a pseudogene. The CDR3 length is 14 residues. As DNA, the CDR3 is TGTGCCAGCAGGGGAAGGGGTGAGGGCACTGAAGCTTTCTTT. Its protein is CASRGRGEGTEAFF.

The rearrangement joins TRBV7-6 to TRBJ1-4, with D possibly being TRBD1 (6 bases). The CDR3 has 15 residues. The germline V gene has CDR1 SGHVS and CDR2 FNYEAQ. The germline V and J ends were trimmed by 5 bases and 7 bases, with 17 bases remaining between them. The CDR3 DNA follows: TGTGCCAGCAGCCCCACGGGGGCTCAGCGTGAAAAACTGTTTTTT. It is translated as CASSPTGAQREKLFF. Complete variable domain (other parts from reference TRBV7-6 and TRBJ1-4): GAGVSQSPRYKVTKRGQDVALRCDPISGHVSLYWYRQALGQGPEFLTYFNYEAQQDKSGLPNDRFSAERPEGSISTLTIQRTEQRDSAMYRCASSPTGAQREKLFFGSGTQLSVL.

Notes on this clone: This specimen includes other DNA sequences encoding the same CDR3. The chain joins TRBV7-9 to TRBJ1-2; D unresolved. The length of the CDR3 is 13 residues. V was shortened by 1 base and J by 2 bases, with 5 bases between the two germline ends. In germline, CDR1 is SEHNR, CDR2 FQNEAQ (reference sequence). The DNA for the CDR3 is TGTGCCAGCAGCTTAGATGGCAACTATGGCTACACCTTC. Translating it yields CASSLDGNYGYTF.